A selection of T cell receptor beta chains follows, all from one sample in a study of blood T cell repertoires in COVID-19. The assay was immunoSEQ multiplex PCR, and TCRdb's table has in-frame clones only and misses some. The sample shows more than 110,000 clones, more than 65% of them seen only once. Sequencing was done on a sample of peripheral blood. All receptors come from a man older than 75 with acute or convalescent COVID-19. Each CDR3 is given with its conserved first and last residue. A D gene is named only where the DNA matches it firmly.

v_gene: TRBV4-2
d_gene: -
CDR3aa: CASSQAGSGANVLTF

v_gene: TRBV5-1
d_gene: -
CDR3aa: CASSLTGPGETQYF

v_gene: TRBV7-2
d_gene: -
CDR3aa: CASSLGGQSQETQYF

v_gene: TRBV7-3
d_gene: TRBD1
CDR3aa: CASSSGTGRPQHF

v_gene: TRBV18
d_gene: -
CDR3aa: CASSPGRTGNTIYF

v_gene: TRBV5-3
d_gene: TRBD2
CDR3aa: CARSLTRTSGAAEQFF

v_gene: TRBV5-1
d_gene: TRBD1
CDR3aa: CASSVRQGKETQYF

v_gene: TRBV6-2/TRBV6-3
d_gene: TRBD1
CDR3aa: CASSLGQASSQPQHF

v_gene: TRBV30
d_gene: -
CDR3aa: CAWGSLGDEQYF

v_gene: TRBV2
d_gene: -
CDR3aa: CAKTAADEQYF

v_gene: TRBV2
d_gene: TRBD2
CDR3aa: CASRSGLAGAGGQETQYF

v_gene: TRBV7-9
d_gene: TRBD2
CDR3aa: CASSFSGGAGTDTQYF

v_gene: TRBV19
d_gene: -
CDR3aa: CASSIWGDAYNEQFF

v_gene: TRBV4-1
d_gene: TRBD1
CDR3aa: CASTLTGGQGKETQYF

v_gene: TRBV7-2
d_gene: -
CDR3aa: CASSLRGYGTEAFF

v_gene: TRBV6-4
d_gene: -
CDR3aa: CASSEEYRDETQYF

v_gene: TRBV24-1
d_gene: TRBD1
CDR3aa: CATGTGGSSYNEQFF

v_gene: TRBV28
d_gene: TRBD1
CDR3aa: CASSSRTGGNYGYTF

v_gene: TRBV29-1
d_gene: -
CDR3aa: CSVHRVTEAFF

v_gene: TRBV7-9
d_gene: -
CDR3aa: CASSPGTPNTGELFF

v_gene: TRBV19
d_gene: -
CDR3aa: CASSITDYGYTF

v_gene: TRBV7-6
d_gene: TRBD2
CDR3aa: CASSSLAGGGGGEQYF

v_gene: TRBV12-3/TRBV12-4
d_gene: TRBD1
CDR3aa: CASSPGQGYEQYF

v_gene: TRBV2
d_gene: TRBD1
CDR3aa: CASRGTGGGQNIQYF

v_gene: TRBV7-9
d_gene: -
CDR3aa: CASSRSGGAAGELFF

v_gene: TRBV2
d_gene: -
CDR3aa: CVSMQNPGGRKEQYF

v_gene: TRBV18
d_gene: -
CDR3aa: CASSPLANQPQHF

v_gene: TRBV18
d_gene: -
CDR3aa: CASSPPRGTDTQYF

v_gene: TRBV11-2
d_gene: -
CDR3aa: CASSLDRTRGYTF

v_gene: TRBV4-3
d_gene: -
CDR3aa: CASSLTYGGNTGELFF

v_gene: TRBV10-2
d_gene: TRBD1
CDR3aa: CASRDRGPLETHRLGQYF

v_gene: TRBV4-2
d_gene: -
CDR3aa: CASSQDLENSPLHF

v_gene: TRBV5-1
d_gene: TRBD1
CDR3aa: CASSTGQGRNEQFF

v_gene: TRBV13
d_gene: -
CDR3aa: CASYNVDLLSGGYTF

v_gene: TRBV29-1
d_gene: TRBD1
CDR3aa: CSVSLTGDSNQPQHF

v_gene: TRBV5-6
d_gene: -
CDR3aa: CASSQLGLGTGEAFF

v_gene: TRBV7-9
d_gene: -
CDR3aa: CASSPPTWRGTTDTQYF

v_gene: TRBV14
d_gene: -
CDR3aa: CASSRFPRTDDEKLFF

v_gene: TRBV5-1
d_gene: -
CDR3aa: CASSPNPPSSGANVLTF

v_gene: TRBV7-2
d_gene: -
CDR3aa: CASSLVGGMSNQPQHF

v_gene: TRBV7-8
d_gene: -
CDR3aa: CASSPHSGYRFETQYF

v_gene: TRBV11-1
d_gene: -
CDR3aa: CASSLASLDTEAFF

v_gene: TRBV27
d_gene: -
CDR3aa: CAAATGSYNEQFF

v_gene: TRBV30
d_gene: -
CDR3aa: CAWSGQGGGELFF

v_gene: TRBV5-6
d_gene: -
CDR3aa: CASSLHRTGELFF

v_gene: TRBV9
d_gene: -
CDR3aa: CASTQGSTGELFF

v_gene: TRBV12-3/TRBV12-4
d_gene: TRBD1
CDR3aa: CASSRGLYEQYF

v_gene: TRBV7-2
d_gene: -
CDR3aa: CASSSRQLVTNYGYTF

v_gene: TRBV4-2
d_gene: -
CDR3aa: CASSQDSREKLFF

v_gene: TRBV4-3
d_gene: -
CDR3aa: CASSQVLVVRSYNEQFF

v_gene: TRBV5-4
d_gene: -
CDR3aa: CASSFSGASEKLFF

v_gene: TRBV14
d_gene: TRBD2
CDR3aa: CASSQDRDYVNEQFF

v_gene: TRBV6-1
d_gene: TRBD1
CDR3aa: CASSEQGADTQYF

v_gene: TRBV7-2
d_gene: -
CDR3aa: CASSPSGAIEQPQHF

v_gene: TRBV2
d_gene: TRBD1
CDR3aa: CASSLGQGVGTGELFF

v_gene: TRBV19
d_gene: TRBD1
CDR3aa: CASSSDRETEAFF

v_gene: TRBV18
d_gene: -
CDR3aa: CASSSGEKGRAFF